Each of the 7 T cell receptor beta chains below was sequenced from the same sample in a study of T cells in localized non-small cell lung cancer. Clones were read by immunoSEQ multiplex PCR, and TCRdb kept only the in-frame ones, dropping some. The sample lists tens of thousands of clones, around 86% seen once, with 4% to 4.5% in the top ten. The sequences come from peripheral blood, collected before any cancer treatment. Receptor source: a male donor at least 60 years old with stage III lung adenocarcinoma.

V gene TRBV5-1 combines with J gene TRBJ2-7; the D is unclear. CDR1 and CDR2 (germline): SGHRS, YFSETQ. V lost 2 bases and J lost 1, with 7 bases in between. The length of the CDR3 is 13 residues. The CDR3 is CASSFGVSYEQYF. Written as DNA, the CDR3 is TGCGCCAGCAGCTTTGGGGTTTCCTACGAGCAGTACTTC.

J is TRBJ2-1 and V is TRBV6-1; 13 positions match TRBD2. CDR3 length: 15 residues. In germline, CDR1 is MNHNS, CDR2 SASEGT. V lost 7 bases, J lost 6 bases, and 6 bases stayed unmatched. In DNA, the CDR3 is TGTGCCAGCACTGGACTAGCGGGAGATCCCAATGAGCAGTTCTTC. This encodes CASTGLAGDPNEQFF.

CDR3 nucleotides: TGTGCCAGCAGTCTCGGGACACCCAACACCGGGGAGCTGTTTTTT. It encodes CASSLGTPNTGELFF. The chain carries TRBV6-5 and TRBJ2-2; D might be TRBD1 (6 bases). Germline CDR1 reads MNHEY; CDR2 reads SVGAGI. The germline V and J ends were trimmed by 5 bases and 2 bases, with 12 bases remaining between them. The CDR3 is 15 residues long.

The chain is built from TRBV5-1 and TRBJ2-5; 9 nucleotides agree with TRBD1. The end of the DNA fits TRBJ2-7 better, so the J call may be wrong. This CDR3 contains 14 residues. Germline V gene sequence: CDR1 SGHRS, CDR2 YFSETQ. The CDR3 nucleotides are TGCGCCACCCGACCGGGACAGGGAGCCTACGAGCAGTACTTC. Its translation is CATRPGQGAYEQYF.

V is TRBV4-1 and J is TRBJ2-2, with D possibly TRBD1 on 6 matching bases. Trimming took 4 bases from V and 0 from J, leaving 15 bases between them. The germline gives CDR1 MGHRA, CDR2 YSYEKL. The CDR3 has 17 residues. The DNA for the CDR3 is TGCGCCAGCAGCCGAACTCCGGGACAATCGAACACCGGGGAGCTGTTTTTT. This translates into CASSRTPGQSNTGELFF.

This clone showed up just once. The rearrangement links TRBV2 to TRBJ2-7; possibly TRBD2 for D (6 bases). Trimming took off 8 bases at V and 4 bases at J, with 18 bases between the two ends. This CDR3 has 14 residues. The V gene's germline CDR1 is SNHLY and CDR2 FYNNEI. The CDR3: CASWSLQGGYEQYF. The CDR3 DNA reads as TGTGCCAGCTGGAGCCTGCAGGGAGGATACGAGCAGTACTTC.

A few counts support this clone. This chain connects TRBV28 to TRBJ1-1; TRBD1 might be the D (5 bases). CDR1 is MDHEN and CDR2 is SYDVKM in the germline V gene. Deletions cut 6 bases from V and 1 base from J, with 12 bases between. The CDR3 runs to 14 residues. The CDR3 reads CASRKGLGNTEAFF. The CDR3 bases are TGTGCCAGCAGAAAGGGGTTGGGGAACACTGAAGCTTTCTTT.